A single sample is the source of the 20 T cell receptor beta chains below, sequenced in a study of technical replicates of blood from several donors. This table comes from immunoSEQ multiplex PCR, and its TCRdb copy is limited to in-frame clones, with some not included. The data hold 70,000 to 75,000 clones, with about 95% observed a single time. Sequencing was carried out using T cells isolated from PBMCs. The source is a human donor in good health.

The chain employs TRBV23-1 and TRBJ1-6; a weak D match, TRBD1 (5 bases). TRBV23-1 is classed as an ORF, of uncertain function. V lost 9 bases, J lost 14 bases, and 14 bases lay in between. The CDR3 loop spans 11 amino acids. The CDR3 reads CAREGLPSLHF. DNA for the CDR3: TGCGCCAGGGAGGGACTTCCCTCCCTCCACTTT.

The gene calls are TRBV5-1 and TRBJ2-7; 9 positions match TRBD1. Germline loops: CDR1 SGHRS, CDR2 YFSETQ. V was pared by 5 bases and J by 5 bases, with 8 bases of the junction left unmatched. CDR3 length equals 14 residues. This CDR3 is CASSPGTGIDEQYF. The CDR3 DNA sequence: TGCGCCAGCAGTCCCGGGACAGGGATCGACGAGCAGTACTTC.

The chain links TRBV7-2 to TRBJ2-1, with TRBD2 matching 11 bases. The CDR3 sequence is 21 residues long. Trimming removed 0 bases from V and 3 bases from J; junction bases left unmatched: 16. The germline gives CDR1 SGHTA, CDR2 FQGNSA. CDR3 nucleotide sequence: TGTGCCAGCAGCTTAGCCCCTGTAGCGGGAGGGCGCTGGGTCAACTACAATGAGCAGTTCTTC. It is translated as CASSLAPVAGGRWVNYNEQFF.

Here the CDR3 reads CASSLTGSGELFF. CDR3 coding DNA: TGCGCCAGCAGCTTAACAGGGTCCGGGGAGCTGTTTTTT. The chain recombines TRBV5-1 with TRBJ2-2, with D possibly TRBD1 on 6 matching bases. V gave up 2 bases and J gave up 6 bases, with 8 bases separating them. Per the germline V gene, CDR1 is SGHRS and CDR2 is YFSETQ. The CDR3 runs to 13 residues.

This chain joins TRBV5-1 and TRBJ2-7, with 9 bases aligning to TRBD2. J was trimmed by 7 bases and V by 0 bases; bases with no gene match: 11. The CDR3 runs to 16 residues. CDR1 is SGHRS and CDR2 is YFSETQ in the germline V gene. CDR3 loop: CASSLGGGRAEREQYF. Written as DNA, the CDR3 is TGCGCCAGCAGCTTGGGAGGCGGGAGGGCCGAAAGGGAGCAGTACTTC.

This chain joins TRBV29-1 and TRBJ1-1; D is unresolved. Trimming removed 5 bases from V and 1 base from J, with 5 bases in between. CDR3 length: 11 amino acids. Germline CDR1 SQVTM, CDR2 ANQGSEA. The CDR3 region is CSVSKNTEAFF. CDR3 in DNA: TGCAGCGTTTCCAAGAACACTGAAGCTTTCTTT.

The CDR3, as DNA: TGTGCCAGCAGTCGGACAGGGGGGAACACCGGGGAGCTGTTTTTT. Protein sequence: CASSRTGGNTGELFF. The chain uses TRBV6-1 and TRBJ2-2; 10 bases are shared with TRBD1. This CDR3 contains 15 residues. In germline, CDR1 is MNHNS, CDR2 SASEGT. V lost 5 bases, J lost 1 base, and 1 base stayed unmatched.

The CDR3 DNA reads TGTGCCAGCAGCTCCAGACAGCCCGGGGAGCTGTTTTTT. Encoded protein: CASSSRQPGELFF. The chain joins TRBV7-6 to TRBJ2-2, with a tentative D call TRBD1 (5 bases). The germline V and J ends were trimmed by 4 bases and 6 bases, with 9 bases remaining between them. Germline V gives CDR1 SGHVS, CDR2 FNYEAQ. This CDR3 region has 13 residues.

This clone was observed once. The CDR3 nucleotides read TGTGCCACCAGCAGGGGACAGACCTACGAGCAGTACTTC. Residues: CATSRGQTYEQYF. The V and J genes are TRBV15 and TRBJ2-7; TRBD1 agrees at 7 bases. Germline V CDR1 and CDR2: LNHNV, YYDKDF (reference sequence). The length of the CDR3 is 13 residues. The junction had 1 base not matched to a gene; V was cut back by 3 bases and J by 2 bases.

The chain combines TRBV28 with TRBJ1-6; possibly TRBD1 for D (5 bases). The ends were cut back, 1 base at V and 7 bases at J, with 14 bases in the middle. Germline CDR1 reads MDHEN; CDR2 reads SYDVKM. The CDR3 sequence is 16 residues long. CDR3 sequence reads: CASSLSAGLRNSPLHF. CDR3 nucleotide sequence: TGTGCCAGCAGTTTATCGGCGGGGCTGCGGAATTCACCCCTCCACTTT.

V usage is TRBV6-1 and J usage is TRBJ2-7; D might be TRBD2 (6 bases). The V end lost 3 bases, the J end lost 2 bases, and 11 bases lay between the germline ends. The CDR3 contains 14 residues. Germline V gene sequence: CDR1 MNHNS, CDR2 SASEGT. The CDR3: CASSDGGAPYEQYF. DNA for the CDR3: TGTGCCAGCAGTGACGGCGGGGCCCCCTACGAGCAGTACTTC.

The chain is built from TRBV7-9 and TRBJ2-1, with D perhaps matching TRBD2 (5 bases). Trimming took 5 bases from V and 0 from J, leaving 17 bases between them. This CDR3 is built from 17 residues. Germline loops: CDR1 SEHNR, CDR2 FQNEAQ (reference sequence). CDR3 loop: CASSPRSSWSSYNEQFF. In DNA, the CDR3 is TGTGCCAGCAGCCCCCGGTCTAGCTGGAGCTCCTACAATGAGCAGTTCTTC.

The V gene is TRBV15, the J gene TRBJ1-2; 8 bases are a match to TRBD1. The CDR3 runs 17 residues. Losses at the gene ends were 0 bases for V and 0 bases for J; bases not matched to a gene: 6. Germline lookup yields CDR1 LNHNV and CDR2 YYDKDF (reference sequence). CDR3 protein: CATSRDQGTGSNYGYTF. DNA for the CDR3: TGTGCCACCAGCAGAGATCAGGGGACAGGTTCTAACTATGGCTACACCTTC. Using reference TRBV15 and TRBJ1-2 for the parts outside the CDR3, the full variable domain is DAMVIQNPRYQVTQFGKPVTLSCSQTLNHNVMYWYQQKSSQAPKLLFHYYDKDFNNEADTPDNFQSRRPNTSFCFLDIRSPGLGDTAMYLCATSRDQGTGSNYGYTFGSGTRLTVV.

V and J are TRBV10-2 and TRBJ2-7, with 8 bases aligning to TRBD2. This CDR3 contains 15 residues. J was trimmed by 6 bases and V by 8 bases; bases with no gene match: 15. CDR1 is WSHSY and CDR2 is SAAADI in the germline V gene. CDR3 residues: CASSPRLAGTGEQYF. The DNA of the CDR3 is TGCGCCAGCTCCCCCCGGTTAGCGGGAACAGGCGAGCAGTACTTC.

This chain uses TRBV7-9 with TRBJ1-3; unclear D gene. Per germline, CDR1 SEHNR and CDR2 FQNEAQ (reference sequence). The CDR3 is made up of 14 amino acids. Deletions cut 2 bases from V and 0 bases from J, with 5 bases between. Written as DNA, the CDR3 is TGTGCCAGCAGCTTACCATCCTCTGGAAACACCATATATTTT. Protein sequence: CASSLPSSGNTIYF.

This chain joins TRBV27 and TRBJ2-7; TRBD2 is a possible D gene (6 bases). CDR3 length equals 14 residues. Germline V lookup: CDR1 MNHEY, CDR2 SMNVEV (reference sequence). Trimming removed 3 bases from V and 1 base from J, with 10 bases in between. The CDR3 is CASSFVADSYEQYF. The DNA of the CDR3 is TGTGCCAGCAGTTTTGTAGCGGATTCCTACGAGCAGTACTTC.

The chain has TRBV7-3 and TRBJ2-7; 11 bases line up with TRBD2. V lost 5 bases to trimming and J lost 2 bases; unmatched junction nucleotides: 2. CDR1 and CDR2 (germline): SGHTA, FQGTGA. This CDR3 contains 14 residues. The CDR3 is CASSASGGPYEQYF. CDR3 sequence (DNA): TGTGCCAGCAGCGCTAGCGGGGGGCCCTACGAGCAGTACTTC.

The V call is TRBV11-2, the J call TRBJ1-2; TRBD1 agrees at 7 bases. The CDR3 is 13 amino acids. Germline values: CDR1 SGHAT, CDR2 FQNNGV. J was trimmed by 8 bases and V by 2 bases; bases with no gene match: 5. This CDR3 is CASSLNRGDGYTF. The CDR3 DNA reads as TGTGCCAGCAGCTTAAACAGGGGAGACGGCTACACCTTC.

This chain connects TRBV29-1 to TRBJ1-2; tentatively, D is TRBD1 (5 bases). The CDR3 has 12 amino acids. Germline V CDR1 and CDR2: SQVTM, ANQGSEA. V shed 1 base and J shed 5 bases, with 8 bases lying between them. CDR3 loop: CSVEVRGYGYTF. DNA for the CDR3: TGCAGCGTTGAAGTACGGGGGTATGGCTACACCTTC.

This chain links TRBV7-9 with TRBJ2-3; 12 bases are a match to TRBD1. Trimming removed 4 bases from V and 4 bases from J; junction bases left unmatched: 6. This CDR3 contains 16 residues. Germline CDR1 reads SEHNR; CDR2 reads FQNEAQ (reference sequence). CDR3 DNA: TGTGCCAGCAGCTCACCGGGACAGGGGGCCGCAGATACGCAGTATTTT. Its translation: CASSSPGQGAADTQYF.